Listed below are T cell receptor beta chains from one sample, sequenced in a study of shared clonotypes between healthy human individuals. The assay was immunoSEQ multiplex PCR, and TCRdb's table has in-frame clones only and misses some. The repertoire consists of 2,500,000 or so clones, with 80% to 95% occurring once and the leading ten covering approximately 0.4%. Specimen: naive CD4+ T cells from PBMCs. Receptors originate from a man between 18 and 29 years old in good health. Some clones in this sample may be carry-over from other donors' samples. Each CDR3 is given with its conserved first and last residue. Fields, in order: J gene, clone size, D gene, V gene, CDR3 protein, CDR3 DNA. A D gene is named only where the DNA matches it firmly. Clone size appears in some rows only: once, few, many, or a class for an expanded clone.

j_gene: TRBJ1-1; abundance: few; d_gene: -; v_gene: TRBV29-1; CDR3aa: CSVARDMNTEAFF; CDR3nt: TGCAGCGTTGCGAGGGACATGAACACTGAAGCTTTCTTT
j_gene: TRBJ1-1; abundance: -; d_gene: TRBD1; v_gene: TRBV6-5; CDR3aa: CASSLNRGMNTEAFF; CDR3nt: TGTGCCAGCAGCCTTAACAGGGGAATGAACACTGAAGCTTTCTTT
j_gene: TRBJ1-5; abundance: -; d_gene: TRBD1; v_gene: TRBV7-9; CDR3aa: CASSPGQGSQPQHF; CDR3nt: TGTGCCAGCAGCCCCGGACAGGGAAGTCAGCCCCAGCATTTT
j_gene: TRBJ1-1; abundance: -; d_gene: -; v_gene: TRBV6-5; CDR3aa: CASSYRGGLTEAFF; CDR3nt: TGTGCCAGCAGTTACCGGGGGGGCCTCACTGAAGCTTTCTTT
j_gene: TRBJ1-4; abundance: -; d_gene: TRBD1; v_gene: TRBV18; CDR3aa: CASSSDRGQISGEKLFF; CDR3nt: TGTGCCAGCTCATCTGACAGGGGACAAATCTCGGGAGAAAAACTGTTTTTT
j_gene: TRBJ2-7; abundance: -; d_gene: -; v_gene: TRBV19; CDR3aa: CASSIRDEQYF; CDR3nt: TGTGCCAGTAGTATTAGGGACGAGCAGTACTTC
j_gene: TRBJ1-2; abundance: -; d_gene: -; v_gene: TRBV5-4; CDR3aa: CASSLASGSYGYTF; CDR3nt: TGTGCCAGCAGCTTGGCCTCGGGTAGCTATGGCTACACCTTC
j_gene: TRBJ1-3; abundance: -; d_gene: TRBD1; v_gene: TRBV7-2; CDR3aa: CASSSTGTGFGNTIYF; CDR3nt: TGTGCCAGCAGCTCAACCGGGACAGGGTTCGGAAACACCATATATTTT
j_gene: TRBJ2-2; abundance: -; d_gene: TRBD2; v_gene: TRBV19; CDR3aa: CASSTGLAGETGELFF; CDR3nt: TGTGCCAGTAGTACGGGACTAGCGGGAGAAACCGGGGAGCTGTTTTTT
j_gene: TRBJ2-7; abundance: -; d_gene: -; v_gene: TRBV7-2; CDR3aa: CASTLGQNQYEQYF; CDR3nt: TGTGCCAGCACCCTCGGACAAAACCAGTACGAGCAGTACTTC
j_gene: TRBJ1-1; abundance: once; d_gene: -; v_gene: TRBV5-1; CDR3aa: CASSLTTPGVEAFF; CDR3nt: TGCGCCAGCAGCTTGACTACACCCGGCGTTGAAGCTTTCTTT
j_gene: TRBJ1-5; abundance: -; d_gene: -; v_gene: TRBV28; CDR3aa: CASIQGGDQPQHF; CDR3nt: TGTGCCAGCATTCAGGGAGGCGATCAGCCCCAGCATTTT
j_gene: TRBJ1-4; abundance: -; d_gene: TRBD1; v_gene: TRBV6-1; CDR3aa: CASSMTGGYQKLFF; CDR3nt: TGTGCCAGCAGTATGACAGGGGGCTACCAAAAACTGTTTTTT
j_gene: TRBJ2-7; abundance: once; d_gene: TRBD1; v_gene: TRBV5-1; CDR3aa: CASSEPGQGLYEQYF; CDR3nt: TGCGCCAGCAGCGAACCGGGACAGGGGTTATACGAGCAGTACTTC
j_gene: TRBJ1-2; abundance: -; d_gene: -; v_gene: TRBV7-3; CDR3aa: CASSLFGDGGYTF; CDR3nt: TGTGCCAGCAGCTTGTTTGGGGACGGGGGCTACACCTTC
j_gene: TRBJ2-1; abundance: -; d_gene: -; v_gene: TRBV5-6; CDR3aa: CASSLAMDRYNEQFF; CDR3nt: TGTGCCAGCAGCCTAGCCATGGACCGATACAATGAGCAGTTCTTC
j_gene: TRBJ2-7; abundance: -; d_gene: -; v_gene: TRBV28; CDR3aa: CASSLGGEQYF; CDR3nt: TGTGCCAGCAGCCTTGGGGGCGAGCAGTACTTC
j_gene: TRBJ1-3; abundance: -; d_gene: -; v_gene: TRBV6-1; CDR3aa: CASNDYRVSGNTIYF; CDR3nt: TGTGCCAGCAACGACTACAGGGTTTCTGGAAACACCATATATTTT
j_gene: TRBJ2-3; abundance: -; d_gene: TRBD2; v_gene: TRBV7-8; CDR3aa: CASSAPPGREPITDTQYF; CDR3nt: TGTGCCAGCAGCGCGCCCCCTGGGCGGGAGCCAATCACAGATACGCAGTATTTT
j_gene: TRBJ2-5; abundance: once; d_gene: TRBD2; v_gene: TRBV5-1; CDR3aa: CASSDPGGSGETQYF; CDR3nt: TGCGCCAGCTCAGACCCCGGGGGGAGTGGGGAGACCCAGTACTTC
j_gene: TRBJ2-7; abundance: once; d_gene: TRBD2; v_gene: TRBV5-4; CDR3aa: CASSQGLAGTYEQYF; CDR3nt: TGTGCCAGCAGCCAGGGACTAGCGGGAACCTACGAGCAGTACTTC
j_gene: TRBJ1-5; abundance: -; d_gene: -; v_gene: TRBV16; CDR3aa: CASSQSPSNQPQHF; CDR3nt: TGTGCCAGCAGCCAAAGCCCCAGCAATCAGCCCCAGCATTTT
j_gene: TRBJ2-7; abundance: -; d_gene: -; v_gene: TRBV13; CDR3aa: CASGEQYF; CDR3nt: TGTGCCAGCGGGGAGCAGTACTTC
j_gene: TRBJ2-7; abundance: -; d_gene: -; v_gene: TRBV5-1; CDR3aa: CASSLRAQAYEQYF; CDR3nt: TGCGCCAGCAGCTTGAGGGCCCAAGCCTACGAGCAGTACTTC
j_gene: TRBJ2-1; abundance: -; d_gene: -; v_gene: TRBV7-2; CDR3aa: CASSIGPRRFNEQFF; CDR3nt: TGTGCCAGCAGCATCGGGCCACGGCGGTTCAATGAGCAGTTCTTC
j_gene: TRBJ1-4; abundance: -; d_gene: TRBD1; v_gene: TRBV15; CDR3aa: CATSRDLGTVNEKLFF; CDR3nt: TGTGCCACCAGCAGAGACCTTGGGACAGTTAATGAAAAACTGTTTTTT
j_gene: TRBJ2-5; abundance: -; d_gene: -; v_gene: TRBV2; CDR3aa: CASDPQETQYF; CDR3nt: TGTGCCAGCGATCCGCAAGAGACCCAGTACTTC
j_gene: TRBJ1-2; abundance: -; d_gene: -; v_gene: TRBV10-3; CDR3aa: CATLDGAGISPGGYTF; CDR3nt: TGTGCCACCCTTGATGGGGCAGGGATTTCGCCCGGTGGCTACACCTTC
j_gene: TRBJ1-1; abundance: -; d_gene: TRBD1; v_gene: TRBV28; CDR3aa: CASSPGTAWGLMNTEAFF; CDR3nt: TGTGCCAGCAGTCCCGGGACAGCCTGGGGCTTGATGAACACTGAAGCTTTCTTT
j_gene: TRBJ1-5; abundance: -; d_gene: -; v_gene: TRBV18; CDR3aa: CASSPGGTGTDRGPQHF; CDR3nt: TGTGCCAGCTCTCCGGGGGGCACGGGGACCGATAGAGGACCCCAGCATTTT
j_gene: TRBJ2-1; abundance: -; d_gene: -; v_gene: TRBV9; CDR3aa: CASSVGGRYNEQFF; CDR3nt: TGTGCCAGCAGCGTCGGCGGCCGCTACAATGAGCAGTTCTTC
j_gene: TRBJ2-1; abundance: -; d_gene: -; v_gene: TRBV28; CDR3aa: CASSFTGSGLNEQFF; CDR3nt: TGTGCCAGCAGTTTTACAGGGTCGGGGTTGAATGAGCAGTTCTTC
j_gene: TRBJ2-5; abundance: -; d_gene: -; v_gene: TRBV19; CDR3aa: CASSISRSSGETQYF; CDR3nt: TGTGCCAGTAGTATTTCGCGGTCCTCAGGGGAGACCCAGTACTTC
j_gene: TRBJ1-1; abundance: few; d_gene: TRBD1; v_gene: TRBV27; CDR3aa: CASSQRQGRGTEAFF; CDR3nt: TGTGCCAGCAGTCAAAGACAGGGAAGAGGGACTGAAGCTTTCTTT
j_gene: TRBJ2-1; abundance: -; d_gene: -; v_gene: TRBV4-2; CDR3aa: CASSQGTGLDEQFF; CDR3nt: TGTGCCAGCAGCCAGGGGACCGGGCTCGATGAGCAGTTCTTC
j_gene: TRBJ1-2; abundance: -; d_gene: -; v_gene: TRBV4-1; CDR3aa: CASSHPPTANYGYTF; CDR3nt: TGCGCCAGCAGCCATCCTCCGACAGCTAACTATGGCTACACCTTC
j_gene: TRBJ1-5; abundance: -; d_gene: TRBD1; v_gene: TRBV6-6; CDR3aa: CASSYSGTGNNQPQHF; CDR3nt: TGTGCCAGCAGTTACTCCGGGACAGGGAACAATCAGCCCCAGCATTTT
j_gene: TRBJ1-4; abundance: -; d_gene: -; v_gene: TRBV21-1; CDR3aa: CASSKAHPAGQGPRILFF; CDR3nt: TGTGCCAGCAGCAAAGCACATCCCGCGGGACAGGGGCCCCGGATACTGTTTTTT
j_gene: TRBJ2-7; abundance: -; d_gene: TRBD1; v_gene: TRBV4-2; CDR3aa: CASSVGGTGETYEQYF; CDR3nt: TGTGCCAGCAGCGTAGGGGGGACAGGGGAGACCTACGAGCAGTACTTC
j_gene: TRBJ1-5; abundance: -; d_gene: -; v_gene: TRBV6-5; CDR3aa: CASRSGSSNQPQHF; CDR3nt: TGTGCCAGCAGATCCGGGAGCAGCAATCAGCCCCAGCATTTT